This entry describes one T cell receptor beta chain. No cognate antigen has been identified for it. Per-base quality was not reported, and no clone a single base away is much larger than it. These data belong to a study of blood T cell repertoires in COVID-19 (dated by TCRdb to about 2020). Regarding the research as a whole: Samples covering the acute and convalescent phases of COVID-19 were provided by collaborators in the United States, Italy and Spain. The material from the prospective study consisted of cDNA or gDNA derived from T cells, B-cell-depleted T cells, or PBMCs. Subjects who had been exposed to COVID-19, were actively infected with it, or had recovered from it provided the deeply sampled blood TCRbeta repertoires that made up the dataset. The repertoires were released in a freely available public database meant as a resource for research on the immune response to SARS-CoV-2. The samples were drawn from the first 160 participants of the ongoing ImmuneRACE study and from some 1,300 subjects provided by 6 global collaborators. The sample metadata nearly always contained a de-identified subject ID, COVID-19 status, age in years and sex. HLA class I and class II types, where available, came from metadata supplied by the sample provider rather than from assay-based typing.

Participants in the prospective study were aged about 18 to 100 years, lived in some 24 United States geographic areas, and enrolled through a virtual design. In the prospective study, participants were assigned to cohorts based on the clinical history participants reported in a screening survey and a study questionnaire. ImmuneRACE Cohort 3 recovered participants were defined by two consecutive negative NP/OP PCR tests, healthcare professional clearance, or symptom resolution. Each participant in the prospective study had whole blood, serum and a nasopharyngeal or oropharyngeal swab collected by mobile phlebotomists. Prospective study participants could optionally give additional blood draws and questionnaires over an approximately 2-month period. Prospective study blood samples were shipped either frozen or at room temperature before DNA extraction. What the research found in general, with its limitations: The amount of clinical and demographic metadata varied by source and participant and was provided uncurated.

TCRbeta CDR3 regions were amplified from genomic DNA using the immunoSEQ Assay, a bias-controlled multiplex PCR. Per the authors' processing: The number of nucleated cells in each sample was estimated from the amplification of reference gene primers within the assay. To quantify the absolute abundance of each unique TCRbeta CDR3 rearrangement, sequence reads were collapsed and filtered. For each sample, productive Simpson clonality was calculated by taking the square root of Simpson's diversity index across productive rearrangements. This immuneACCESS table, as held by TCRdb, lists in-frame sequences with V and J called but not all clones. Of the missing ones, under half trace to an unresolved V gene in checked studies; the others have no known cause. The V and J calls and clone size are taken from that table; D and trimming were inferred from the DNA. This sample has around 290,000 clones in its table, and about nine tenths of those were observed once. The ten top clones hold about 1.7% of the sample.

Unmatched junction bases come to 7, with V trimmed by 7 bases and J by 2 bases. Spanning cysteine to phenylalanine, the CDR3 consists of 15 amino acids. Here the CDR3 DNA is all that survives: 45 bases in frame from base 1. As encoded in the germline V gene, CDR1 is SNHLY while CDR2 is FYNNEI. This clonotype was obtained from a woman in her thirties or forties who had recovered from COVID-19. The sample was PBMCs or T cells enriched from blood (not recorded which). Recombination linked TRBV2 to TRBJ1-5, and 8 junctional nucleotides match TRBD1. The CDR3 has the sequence CASTGQGQGNQPQHF. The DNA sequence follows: TGTGCCAGCACTGGACAGGGACAGGGCAATCAGCCCCAGCATTTT.